A single sample gave rise to the 12 T cell receptor beta chains below, sequenced in a study of T cells in narcolepsy. Assay: immunoSEQ multiplex PCR; the TCRdb copy retains only in-frame clones and omits some. The profile shows about 30,000 clones, 82% of them singletons. Specimen: CD45RA- memory CD4+ T cells from PBMCs. The receptor set was obtained from a human donor with narcolepsy.

The J gene is TRBJ2-7, the V gene TRBV27; no firm D call. The V gene's germline CDR1 is MNHEY and CDR2 SMNVEV (reference sequence). This CDR3 is 14 amino acids long. V was trimmed by 2 bases and J by 6 bases, leaving 14 bases between them. Here the CDR3 reads CASSLKGFWSEQYF. The CDR3 DNA sequence: TGTGCCAGCAGTTTAAAGGGATTCTGGTCCGAGCAGTACTTC.

The V call is TRBV19, the J call TRBJ1-4; the D is unclear. Germline V gives CDR1 LNHDA, CDR2 SQIVND (reference sequence). The CDR3 consists of 15 residues. Between the trimmed V and J ends, which lost 6 bases and 4 bases, there was a span of 15 bases. The CDR3 sequence: CASRPGTTDNEKLFF. CDR3 nucleotide sequence: TGTGCCAGTAGACCCGGAACGACCGATAATGAAAAACTGTTTTTT.

The V and J genes are TRBV6-5 and TRBJ2-7; D remains unclear. This CDR3 is 12 amino acids long. V was shortened by 5 bases and J by 12 bases, with 17 bases between the two germline ends. Germline CDR1 and CDR2: MNHEY and SVGAGI. In DNA, the CDR3 is TGTGCCAGCAGTGAAGCACGGCTTTACCGGTACTTC. It codes for CASSEARLYRYF.

The rearrangement links TRBV30 to TRBJ2-5; 8 bases agree with TRBD2. V shed 4 bases and J 5 bases; nucleotides not matched to a gene: 0. Germline CDR1 and CDR2: GTSNPN and SVGIG (reference sequence). This CDR3 has 11 residues. The CDR3 loop reads CAWTSGETQYF. The CDR3 DNA sequence: TGTGCCTGGACTAGCGGGGAGACCCAGTACTTC.

The chain has TRBV10-1 and TRBJ2-1, with 8 positions matching TRBD2. The CDR3 has 16 residues. Germline V gene sequence: CDR1 WNHNN, CDR2 SYGVQD (reference sequence). With V trimmed by 3 bases and J by 1 base, 5 bases remained unmatched. The CDR3 protein is CASSDRRGGSYNEQFF. Here the CDR3 DNA reads TGCGCCAGCAGTGATCGACGGGGGGGGTCCTACAATGAGCAGTTCTTC.

This chain links TRBV28 with TRBJ2-7; no firm D call. This CDR3 spans 12 amino acids. Looked up from germline, CDR1 is MDHEN and CDR2 is SYDVKM. Deletions cut 8 bases from V and 2 bases from J, with 10 bases between. CDR3 bases: TGTGCCAGCTCAGGCTCCACCTACGAGCAGTACTTC. It translates to CASSGSTYEQYF.

V is TRBV13 and J is TRBJ2-7; TRBD1 matches 7 bases. V lost 4 bases, J lost 0 bases, and 3 bases stayed unmatched. The CDR3 spans 14 residues. CDR1 is PRHDT, CDR2 FYEKMQ, per germline (reference sequence). The CDR3 coding sequence is TGTGCCAGCAGCTCGACAGGGAACTCCTACGAGCAGTACTTC. Its translation is CASSSTGNSYEQYF.

This chain connects TRBV5-5 to TRBJ1-5, with D possibly TRBD1 on 6 matching bases. Trimming left V 4 bases short and J 5 bases short, with 13 bases between. CDR1 is SGHKS and CDR2 is YYEKEE in the germline V gene (reference sequence). CDR3 length: 14 amino acids. CDR3 residues: CASSISQGYQPQHF. CDR3 bases: TGTGCCAGCAGCATATCACAGGGATATCAGCCCCAGCATTTT.

This clone was observed once. The same CDR3 also results from other DNA sequences found in this sample. The J gene is TRBJ1-1, the V gene TRBV28; perhaps TRBD1 as D (5 bases). Germline values: CDR1 MDHEN, CDR2 SYDVKM. This CDR3 is 14 amino acids long. The V gene lost 3 bases and the J gene lost 1 base, with 9 bases spanning the gap. As DNA, the CDR3 is TGTGCCAGCAGTTTTTCAGGGACGAACACTGAAGCTTTCTTT. This gives the protein CASSFSGTNTEAFF.

V usage is TRBV28 and J usage is TRBJ2-2; perhaps TRBD1 as D (6 bases). Per the germline V gene, CDR1 is MDHEN and CDR2 is SYDVKM. The CDR3 is 15 residues long. V was cut by 3 bases and J by 3 bases, with 11 bases left in between. The chain's CDR3 is CASSLLGADTGELFF. CDR3 coding DNA: TGTGCCAGCAGTTTGCTGGGGGCCGACACCGGGGAGCTGTTTTTT.

The chain uses TRBV30 and TRBJ2-3; TRBD1 aligns across 8 bases. Germline assignment: CDR1 GTSNPN and CDR2 SVGIG (reference sequence). V gave up 5 bases and J gave up 5 bases; unmatched junction bases: 9. The CDR3 length is 14 residues. CDR3: CAWRTGGIGDTQYF. As DNA, the CDR3 is TGTGCCTGGCGAACAGGGGGTATAGGAGATACGCAGTATTTT.

On this clone: Other nucleotide sequences in the sample specify the same CDR3. The chain links TRBV5-1 to TRBJ2-7; 7 nucleotides align to TRBD2. Germline trimming cut 0 bases from V and 3 bases from J; bases unmatched to any gene: 6. Per germline, CDR1 SGHRS and CDR2 YFSETQ. The CDR3 runs to 15 residues. CDR3 sequence (DNA): TGCGCCAGCAGCTTGGGTGGCGGGGGACTCTACGAGCAGTACTTC. Encoded protein: CASSLGGGGLYEQYF.